Here is one T cell receptor (beta chain) with its context. Its antigen is unidentified. The V gene's germline CDR1 is SGHTA and CDR2 FQGTGA. This CDR3 region has 16 residues. J lost 1 base, V lost 3 bases, and 8 bases had no gene match. The data belong to a study of T cell responses to AZD1222 COVID-19 vaccine. Clones were read by immunoSEQ multiplex PCR, and TCRdb kept only the in-frame ones, dropping some. Altogether 150,000 or so clones are present, about nine tenths being singletons, with the ten largest covering 6.3%. Overall study results and limits: No day 14 peak samples; only post-peak repertoires were characterized. At baseline, just a handful of AZD1222 recipients tested seropositive. Females made up more of the donors, who were largely white British, and clonal diversity may have come out too low. Following two doses of AZD1222, Spike-specific TCR breadth and depth rose.

This clonotype was sampled from an adult in good health. This material consisted of peripheral blood, taken on day 0 of AZD1222 vaccination. This rearrangement joins TRBV7-3 to TRBJ1-1, with 7 bases that match TRBD1. DNA of the CDR3: TGTGCCAGCAGCTTGCAGGGGGGCTCGAAGAACACTGAAGCTTTCTTT. This gives the protein CASSLQGGSKNTEAFF.